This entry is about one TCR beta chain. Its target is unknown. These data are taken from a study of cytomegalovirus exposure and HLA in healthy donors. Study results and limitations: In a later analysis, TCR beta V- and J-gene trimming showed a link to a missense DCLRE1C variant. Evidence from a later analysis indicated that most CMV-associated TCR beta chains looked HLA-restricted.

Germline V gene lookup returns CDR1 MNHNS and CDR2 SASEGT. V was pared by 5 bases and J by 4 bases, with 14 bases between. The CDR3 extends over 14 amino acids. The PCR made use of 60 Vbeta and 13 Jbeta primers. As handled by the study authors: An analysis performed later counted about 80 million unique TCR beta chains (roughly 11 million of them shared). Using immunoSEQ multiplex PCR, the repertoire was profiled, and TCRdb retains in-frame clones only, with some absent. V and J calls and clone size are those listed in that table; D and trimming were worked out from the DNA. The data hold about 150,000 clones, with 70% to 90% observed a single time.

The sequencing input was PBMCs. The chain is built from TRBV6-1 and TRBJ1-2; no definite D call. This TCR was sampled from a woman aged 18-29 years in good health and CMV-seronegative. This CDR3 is CASSRSSALYGYTF. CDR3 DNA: TGTGCCAGCAGTCGGTCTTCAGCGCTCTATGGCTACACCTTC.